These 31 T cell receptor beta chains came from one sample sequenced in a study of radiotherapy plus CTLA-4 blockade in lung cancer. TCRdb keeps only in-frame clones here, not all; method: immunoSEQ multiplex PCR. The sample records tens of thousands of clones, approximately 86% being singletons. The input for sequencing was peripheral blood, taken from a patient treated with radiotherapy plus ipilimumab. The receptors originated from a human donor with non-small cell lung cancer who had stable disease on radiotherapy plus ipilimumab.

This clone has a handful of counts. This sequence joins TRBV7-2 and TRBJ1-3, with a tentative D call TRBD1 (5 bases). Germline V CDR1 and CDR2: SGHTA, FQGNSA. Trimming stripped 7 bases from V and 1 base from J, with 20 bases between. The CDR3 covers 17 residues. The CDR3 loop reads CASTPGQGPLSGNTIYF. CDR3 nucleotides: TGTGCCAGCACCCCAGGGCAGGGTCCACTGTCTGGAAACACCATATATTTT.

The chain carries TRBV7-6 and TRBJ2-7; possibly TRBD2 for D (6 bases). In germline, CDR1 is SGHVS, CDR2 FNYEAQ. Trimming stripped 0 bases from V and 0 bases from J, with 12 bases between. There are 16 residues in the CDR3. The CDR3 bases are TGTGCCAGCAGCTTAGCGCCCGGGGGAAGCTCCTACGAGCAGTACTTC. It codes for CASSLAPGGSSYEQYF.

The J gene is TRBJ2-2, the V gene TRBV9; 10 nucleotides align to TRBD2. The CDR3 is 15 residues long. After removal of 3 bases from V and 5 bases from J, the junction contained 4 bases not matched to a gene. Germline V gene data show CDR1 as SGDLS and CDR2 as YYNGEE. The CDR3 nucleotides are TGTGCCAGCAGCGCCACTAGCGGGATGACCGGGGAGCTGTTTTTT. Encoded protein: CASSATSGMTGELFF.

The V gene is TRBV2, the J gene TRBJ2-2; D might be TRBD1 (6 bases). V gave up 3 bases and J gave up 1 base, with 27 bases separating them. Germline V gene sequence: CDR1 SNHLY, CDR2 FYNNEI. The CDR3 runs 21 residues. CDR3 in DNA: TGTGCCAGCAGTGACCCACTCCGGGACACGGGCAAGGGGATGAACACCGGGGAGCTGTTTTTT. Its protein product is CASSDPLRDTGKGMNTGELFF.

This chain's CDR3 is CSVSGRGEETQYF. As DNA, the CDR3 is TGCAGCGTTAGCGGGAGGGGGGAAGAGACCCAGTACTTC. The chain couples TRBV29-1 to TRBJ2-5; 10 bases are shared with TRBD2. The CDR3 covers 13 residues. Germline CDR1 SQVTM, CDR2 ANQGSEA. V trimming: 5 bases; J trimming: 3 bases; junction bases outside the gene matches: 3.

V gene TRBV9 combines with J gene TRBJ1-5; 7 bases are shared with TRBD1. Germline V lookup: CDR1 SGDLS, CDR2 YYNGEE. J lost 6 bases, V lost 3 bases, and 6 bases had no gene match. CDR3 size: 14 residues. CDR3 sequence reads: CASSAGTVSQPQHF. For the CDR3, the DNA is TGTGCCAGCAGCGCCGGGACAGTGTCTCAGCCCCAGCATTTT. Variable domain in full (rest from reference TRBV9 and TRBJ1-5): DSGVTQTPKHLITATGQRVTLRCSPRSGDLSVYWYQQSLDQGLQFLIQYYNGEERAKGNILERFSAQQFPDLHSELNLSSLELGDSALYFCASSAGTVSQPQHFGDGTRLSIL.

This clone was seen only once. The genes are TRBV7-3 and TRBJ1-4; D unclear. Trimming stripped 2 bases from V and 2 bases from J, with 6 bases between. The germline V gene encodes CDR1 SGHTA and CDR2 FQGTGA. CDR3 size: 14 residues. The CDR3 nucleotides are TGTGCCAGCAGCTTACGTCAGACTAATGAAAAACTGTTTTTT. Residues: CASSLRQTNEKLFF.

CDR3 bases: TGCGCCAGCAGCTTGGTAGTAAGCACAGATACGCAGTATTTT. It translates to CASSLVVSTDTQYF. The chain has TRBV5-1 and TRBJ2-3; D not certain. This CDR3 comprises 14 residues. In germline, CDR1 is SGHRS, CDR2 YFSETQ. The V and J ends lost 0 bases and 0 bases respectively, with 5 bases between them.

The chain recombines TRBV9 with TRBJ1-1; 7 positions match TRBD1. Trimming removed 4 bases from V and 0 bases from J; junction bases left unmatched: 6. Germline V lookup: CDR1 SGDLS, CDR2 YYNGEE. The CDR3 extends over 15 amino acids. The CDR3 DNA sequence: TGTGCCAGCAGCCCCCAGGGACAGCTGAACACTGAAGCTTTCTTT. This codes for CASSPQGQLNTEAFF.

This clone was recorded only once. The chain employs TRBV9 and TRBJ1-2; D not certain. V shed 0 bases and J shed 7 bases, with 10 bases lying between them. This CDR3 has 13 residues. Germline CDR1 and CDR2: SGDLS and YYNGEE. The CDR3 here is CASSVVTTGGYTF. In DNA, the CDR3 is TGTGCCAGCAGCGTAGTGACTACCGGTGGCTACACCTTC. The full variable domain, in which reference TRBV9 and TRBJ1-2 provide the parts outside the CDR3, is DSGVTQTPKHLITATGQRVTLRCSPRSGDLSVYWYQQSLDQGLQFLIQYYNGEERAKGNILERFSAQQFPDLHSELNLSSLELGDSALYFCASSVVTTGGYTFGSGTRLTVV.

This clone is a singleton in its sample. The rearrangement links TRBV19 to TRBJ2-1; no clear D. Looked up from germline, CDR1 is LNHDA and CDR2 is SQIVND (reference sequence). The V and J ends lost 6 bases and 5 bases respectively, with 11 bases between them. The CDR3 extends over 13 amino acids. CDR3 amino acids: CASRRGSNNEQFF. The CDR3 bases are TGTGCCAGTAGGCGTGGGTCGAACAATGAGCAGTTCTTC.

The chain couples TRBV9 to TRBJ2-3; 11 nucleotides agree with TRBD2. The germline V gene encodes CDR1 SGDLS and CDR2 YYNGEE. J was trimmed by 2 bases and V by 0 bases; bases with no gene match: 5. The CDR3 sequence is 17 residues long. The CDR3 DNA follows: TGTGCCAGCAGCGTAGTTGATAGCGGGAGGGCCACAGATACGCAGTATTTT. It codes for CASSVVDSGRATDTQYF.

The chain couples TRBV18 to TRBJ2-3; 10 bases map to TRBD1. Germline lookup yields CDR1 KGHSH and CDR2 LQKENI. J was trimmed by 3 bases and V by 3 bases; bases with no gene match: 9. The CDR3 is made up of 17 amino acids. The CDR3 nucleotides read TGTGCCAGCTCACCTTTTCGGACAGGGGGGAGTACAGATACGCAGTATTTT. Translated, it gives CASSPFRTGGSTDTQYF. The whole variable domain, filled in from reference TRBV18 and TRBJ2-3, reads NAGVMQNPRHLVRRRGQEARLRCSPMKGHSHVYWYRQLPEEGLKFMVYLQKENIIDESGMPKERFSAEFPKEGPSILRIQQVVRGDSAAYFCASSPFRTGGSTDTQYFGPGTRLTVL.

This clone was counted only a few times. V is TRBV19 and J is TRBJ2-7; 12 bases agree with TRBD2. Germline CDR1 and CDR2: LNHDA and SQIVND (reference sequence). The V segment lost 5 bases and the J segment 2 bases; nucleotides outside the gene matches: 7. The CDR3 extends over 16 amino acids. Written as DNA, the CDR3 is TGTGCCAGTAGTCCGACTAGCGGGGGAGCGGCCTACGAGCAGTACTTC. This gives the protein CASSPTSGGAAYEQYF.

The rearrangement joins TRBV7-9 to TRBJ2-7, with 8 nucleotides matching TRBD1. Looked up from germline, CDR1 is SEHNR and CDR2 is FQNEAQ (reference sequence). This CDR3 spans 17 amino acids. V was clipped by 5 bases and J by 2 bases; unmatched bases: 14. The CDR3 DNA reads TGTGCCAGCAGCCAGGGTAAAGGACAGGGACAAGCCTACGAGCAGTACTTC. Its protein product is CASSQGKGQGQAYEQYF.

The chain uses TRBV11-2 and TRBJ1-2, with D unresolved. Germline V gene data show CDR1 as SGHAT and CDR2 as FQNNGV. V lost 0 bases and J lost 4, with 6 bases in between. The CDR3 spans 13 residues. CDR3 sequence: CASSLEHIYGYTF. The DNA of the CDR3 is TGTGCCAGCAGCTTAGAGCATATCTATGGCTACACCTTC.

The chain employs TRBV7-9 and TRBJ1-1; D unresolved. This CDR3 is built from 14 residues. The V and J ends lost 3 bases and 0 bases respectively, with 8 bases between them. CDR1 SEHNR and CDR2 FQNEAQ come from the germline V gene (reference sequence). In nucleotides, the CDR3 is TGTGCCAGCAGCTTGGCAGGTATGAACACTGAAGCTTTCTTT. As protein: CASSLAGMNTEAFF. The complete variable domain, with remaining parts taken from reference TRBV7-9 and TRBJ1-1, reads DTGVSQNPRHKITKRGQNVTFRCDPISEHNRLYWYRQTLGQGPEFLTYFQNEAQLEKSRLLSDRFSAERPKGSFSTLEIQRTEQGDSAMYLCASSLAGMNTEAFFGQGTRLTVV.

The chain uses TRBV2 and TRBJ2-1; D remains unclear. Germline V gene sequence: CDR1 SNHLY, CDR2 FYNNEI. This CDR3 comprises 14 residues. Between the trimmed V and J ends, which lost 2 bases and 7 bases, there was a span of 12 bases. CDR3 protein: CASSENWAGNEQFF. Here the CDR3 DNA reads TGTGCCAGCAGTGAAAATTGGGCTGGGAATGAGCAGTTCTTC.

The V call is TRBV6-6, the J call TRBJ1-2; 8 bases are a match to TRBD1. Germline V gene data show CDR1 as MNHNY and CDR2 as SVGAGI (reference sequence). The CDR3 runs 16 residues. With 2 bases clipped from V and 5 bases from J, the junction kept 10 bases outside the gene matches. CDR3 coding DNA: TGTGCCAGCAGTTACAATCCCCCGGGACAGGATTATGGCTACACCTTC. This translates into CASSYNPPGQDYGYTF.

This chain uses TRBV5-1 with TRBJ2-2, with D hard to call. Germline assignment: CDR1 SGHRS and CDR2 YFSETQ. The CDR3 has 15 amino acids. V lost 0 bases and J lost 7, with 13 bases in between. CDR3 nucleotide sequence: TGCGCCAGCAGCTTGGTTTGGCCACCCGACGGGGAGCTGTTTTTT. This gives the protein CASSLVWPPDGELFF.

This clone was detected only once. The V call is TRBV28, the J call TRBJ2-7; 8 nucleotides agree with TRBD2. Trimming cost V 6 bases and J 0 bases; bases outside gene matches: 4. Per the germline V gene, CDR1 is MDHEN and CDR2 is SYDVKM. There are 14 residues in the CDR3. This CDR3 is CASRTAGDSYEQYF. The CDR3 DNA is TGTGCCAGCAGAACAGCGGGGGACTCCTACGAGCAGTACTTC.

This rearrangement joins TRBV7-6 to TRBJ2-1; perhaps TRBD1 as D (6 bases). In germline, CDR1 is SGHVS, CDR2 FNYEAQ. CDR3 length: 15 amino acids. The ends were cut back, 5 bases at V and 3 bases at J, with 14 bases in the middle. The CDR3 region is CASSPGTRRYNEQFF. CDR3 nucleotide sequence: TGTGCCAGCAGCCCCGGGACACGACGCTACAATGAGCAGTTCTTC.

The chain employs TRBV14 and TRBJ2-7; perhaps TRBD1 as D (5 bases). Trimming shortened V by 5 bases and J by 2 bases, and 16 bases separated the two germline ends. The CDR3 covers 15 residues. Germline lookup yields CDR1 SGHDN and CDR2 FVKESK. Here the CDR3 DNA reads TGTGCCAGCAGCGAGATGACAGCTGAAACCTACGAGCAGTACTTC. Protein: CASSEMTAETYEQYF. Looking up the rest from reference TRBV14 and TRBJ2-7 gives the full variable domain: EAGVTQFPSHSVIEKGQTVTLRCDPISGHDNLYWYRRVMGKEIKFLLHFVKESKQDESGMPNNRFLAERTGGTYSTLKVQPAELEDSGVYFCASSEMTAETYEQYFGPGTRLTVT.

The chain combines TRBV7-6 with TRBJ2-7; TRBD2 is a possible D gene (5 bases). Germline CDR1 SGHVS, CDR2 FNYEAQ. There are 13 residues in the CDR3. V lost 3 bases and J 4 bases, leaving 10 bases between the germline ends. The CDR3 sequence is CASSFQRAYEQYF. Here the CDR3 DNA reads TGTGCCAGCAGCTTTCAGAGGGCTTACGAGCAGTACTTC.

This CDR3 reads CASSPRQRTGGGQPQHF. Here the CDR3 DNA reads TGCGCCAGCAGCCCTAGACAAAGGACAGGGGGAGGTCAGCCCCAGCATTTT. The V and J genes are TRBV4-1 and TRBJ1-5, with 10 bases fitting TRBD1. V dropped 4 bases and J dropped 6; count of bases not matched to a gene: 12. The germline V gene has CDR1 MGHRA and CDR2 YSYEKL. The CDR3 spans 17 residues.

This clone was detected a few times. V is TRBV28 and J is TRBJ1-6, with TRBD1 as a possible D gene (5 bases). V was clipped by 5 bases and J by 9 bases, with 11 bases between them. The germline V gene encodes CDR1 MDHEN and CDR2 SYDVKM. The CDR3 consists of 13 residues. CDR3 loop: CASSVRVASPLHF. The DNA for the CDR3 is TGTGCCAGCAGTGTCAGGGTTGCTTCACCCCTCCACTTT.

This sequence joins TRBV28 and TRBJ1-5; no firm D call. Germline CDR1 is MDHEN and CDR2 is SYDVKM. The CDR3 runs to 14 residues. The V end was cut by 3 bases, the J end by 5 bases, with 11 bases between. CDR3 sequence reads: CASSFPVPDQPQHF. CDR3 DNA: TGTGCCAGCAGTTTCCCCGTCCCAGATCAGCCCCAGCATTTT.

This clone has only one observation. The chain combines TRBV19 with TRBJ2-5; D is undetermined. The CDR3 sequence is 13 residues long. Germline-derived CDR1 and CDR2 are LNHDA and SQIVND (reference sequence). Deletions cut 4 bases from V and 5 bases from J, with 11 bases between. Here the CDR3 DNA reads TGTGCCAGTAGTAAACACCAGATGGAGACCCAGTACTTC. The encoded protein is CASSKHQMETQYF.

V is TRBV4-1 and J is TRBJ1-5, with D perhaps TRBD1 (5 bases). V lost 4 bases and J lost 2, with 15 bases in between. Germline lookup yields CDR1 MGHRA and CDR2 YSYEKL. The CDR3 is 16 residues long. In nucleotides, the CDR3 is TGCGCCAGCAGCCTATTGGGGCAGGCCCGCAATCAGCCCCAGCATTTT. It yields the protein CASSLLGQARNQPQHF.

This chain links TRBV19 with TRBJ2-1; TRBD2 matches at 10 bases. Germline V gene lookup returns CDR1 LNHDA and CDR2 SQIVND (reference sequence). The junction had 8 bases not matched to a gene; V was cut back by 9 bases and J by 0 bases. The CDR3 consists of 16 residues. CDR3: CASSRPSGSSYNEQFF. In nucleotides, the CDR3 is TGTGCCAGCAGCCGACCTAGCGGGAGCTCCTACAATGAGCAGTTCTTC.

This clone was seen a few times. The CDR3 reads CASSPDRVALSPLHF. The CDR3 nucleotides are TGTGCCAGCAGCCCCGACAGGGTAGCCCTCTCACCCCTCCACTTT. The chain is built from TRBV7-8 and TRBJ1-6; TRBD1 aligns across 7 bases. Germline CDR1 is SGHVS and CDR2 is FQNEAQ. The CDR3 has 15 amino acids. V shed 5 bases and J 10 bases; nucleotides not matched to a gene: 11.